The entry below describes one T cell receptor (beta chain). By share, this clone ranks as medium-sized (0.01 to 0.1%). Base-call qualities are not available, and no considerably larger clone is one nucleotide away. TCRbeta sequencing used genomic DNA through the immunoSEQ service. As for how the authors treated the data: Using immunoSEQ ANALYZER 3.0, the repertoires were analyzed for Morisita similarity, clonality, top-10 clone coverage and total clone counts. Clonality was put on a scale on which 1 meant a monoclonal product and lower values meant a more diverse product. TCRdb re-hosts the immuneACCESS table, in-frame sequences only. Its copies lack some clones; in the studies checked, an unresolved V gene accounts for under half of them, and the cause for the rest is not known. V and J calls and clone size are given by that table; D and trimming were obtained from the DNA. In this sample the table shows hundreds of clones, about 43% of which occur a single time. The biggest ten clones account for 80% to 90% of the sample.

Before enrichment with an IFNgamma secretion assay kit, PBMCs were stimulated for under seven hours with overlapping CMV pp65 and IE-1 peptide pools. Unmodified control products were expanded alongside the edited products but were not electroporated. Enriched CMV-specific T cells were expanded in culture with recombinant human IL-7 and IL-15. Before cryopreservation, T cell products were cultured for 21 days. After activation, IFNgamma secretion was used to enrich CMV-specific T cells from PBMCs. This sample is drawn from a study of tacrolimus-resistant gene-edited T cells for transplant recipients (dated by TCRdb to 2018 to 2020). For the study in its entirety: TCRbeta sequencing compared clonality and clone numbers between expanded FKBP12 knockout and unedited CMV-specific T cell products. As a safety check, repertoire sequencing was used to rule out clonal outgrowth driven by transformation after gene editing. A couple of donors were sequenced, each contributing one unedited and one FKBP12 knockout CMV-specific T cell product.

Beyond this particular receptor, the publication reports: Knockout and unedited products had comparable clonality, top-10 clone read coverage, and total clone numbers. The repertoire comparisons (Figure 5) were based on n = 2. No Morisita similarity was observed between repertoires from different donors, whereas high similarity was observed between knockout and unedited products from the same donor. It was concluded by the authors that the TCRbeta repertoire was not drastically skewed by gene editing and that excessive clonal expansion was not caused by gene editing.

The CDR3, from cysteine to phenylalanine, totals 11 residues. Only the CDR3 portion is preserved as DNA: 33 bases, with reading frame beginning at the first base. Via the germline V gene (reference sequence), CDR1 is GTSNPN and CDR2 SVGIG. Clipping removes 5 bases from V and 9 bases from J, with 5 as the unmatched junction base count. Rearrangement joined TRBV30 to TRBJ1-1, with 8 bases in between that match TRBD1. The TCR comes from a human donor in good health, a blood donor. Specimen: a CMV-specific product grown in culture. Interpreted using the paper, the cell subset or site label stands for: expanded CMV-specific T cell product isolated by IFNgamma secretion after CMV peptide stimulation. The CDR3 in this case is CAWGGQVQAFF. The DNA reads TGTGCCTGGGGGGGACAGGTGCAAGCTTTCTTT. With the rest looked up from the reference TRBV30 and TRBJ1-1 genes rather than sequenced, the full variable domain is SQTIHQWPATLVQPVGSPLSLECTVEGTSNPNLYWYRQAAGRGLQLLFYSVGIGQISSEVPQNLSASRPQDRQFILSSKKLLLSDSGFYLCAWGGQVQAFFGQGTRLTVV.